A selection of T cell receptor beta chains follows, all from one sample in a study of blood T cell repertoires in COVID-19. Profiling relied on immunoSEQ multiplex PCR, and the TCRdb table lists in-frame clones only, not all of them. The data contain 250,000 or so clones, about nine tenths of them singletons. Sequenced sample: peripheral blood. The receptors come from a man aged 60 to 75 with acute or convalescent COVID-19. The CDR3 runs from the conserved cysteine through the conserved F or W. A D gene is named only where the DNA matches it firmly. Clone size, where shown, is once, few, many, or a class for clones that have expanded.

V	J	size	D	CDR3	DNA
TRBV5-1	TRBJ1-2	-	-	CASSLSVRRQTNYGYTF	TGCGCCAGCTCCCTATCGGTGAGGCGTCAAACTAACTATGGCTACACCTTC
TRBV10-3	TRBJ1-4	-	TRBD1	CAISDRGSNEKLFF	TGTGCCATCAGCGACAGGGGGTCTAATGAAAAACTGTTTTTT
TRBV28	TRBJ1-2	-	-	CASSLTAINYGYTF	TGTGCCAGCAGTTTGACAGCGATTAACTATGGCTACACCTTC
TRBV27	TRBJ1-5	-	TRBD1	CASGPNRGRLPHF	TGTGCCAGCGGGCCCAACAGGGGGAGACTTCCGCATTTT
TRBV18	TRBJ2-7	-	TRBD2	CASSAKAGGPFEQYF	TGTGCCAGCTCCGCCAAGGCGGGAGGGCCCTTCGAGCAGTACTTC
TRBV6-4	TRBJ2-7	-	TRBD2	CATSKEAGGFEQYF	TGTGCCACCTCCAAGGAAGCGGGAGGGTTCGAGCAGTACTTC
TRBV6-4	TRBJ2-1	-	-	CASSAGAKGNEQFF	TGTGCCAGCAGTGCGGGAGCGAAGGGGAATGAGCAGTTCTTC
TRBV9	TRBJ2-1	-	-	CASCRSSSVDEQFF	TGTGCCAGCTGTCGTAGTTCGTCCGTCGATGAGCAGTTCTTC
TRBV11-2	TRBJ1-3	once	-	CASSSVGRGISGNTIYF	TGTGCCAGCAGCTCGGTGGGGAGGGGGATCTCTGGAAACACCATATATTTT
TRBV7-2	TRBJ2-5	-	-	CASSLAQETQYF	TGTGCCAGCAGCTTAGCCCAGGAGACCCAGTACTTC
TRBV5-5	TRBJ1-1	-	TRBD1	CASSFDRDTEAFF	TGTGCCAGCAGTTTTGACAGGGACACTGAAGCTTTCTTT
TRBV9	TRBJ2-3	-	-	CASSVEWDTTSTDTQYF	TGTGCCAGCAGCGTAGAGTGGGACACAACTAGCACAGATACGCAGTATTTT
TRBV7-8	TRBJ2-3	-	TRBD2	CASSLYGLLVKPGRTDTQYF	TGTGCCAGCAGCTTATATGGACTCCTTGTCAAACCCGGGAGGACAGATACGCAGTATTTT